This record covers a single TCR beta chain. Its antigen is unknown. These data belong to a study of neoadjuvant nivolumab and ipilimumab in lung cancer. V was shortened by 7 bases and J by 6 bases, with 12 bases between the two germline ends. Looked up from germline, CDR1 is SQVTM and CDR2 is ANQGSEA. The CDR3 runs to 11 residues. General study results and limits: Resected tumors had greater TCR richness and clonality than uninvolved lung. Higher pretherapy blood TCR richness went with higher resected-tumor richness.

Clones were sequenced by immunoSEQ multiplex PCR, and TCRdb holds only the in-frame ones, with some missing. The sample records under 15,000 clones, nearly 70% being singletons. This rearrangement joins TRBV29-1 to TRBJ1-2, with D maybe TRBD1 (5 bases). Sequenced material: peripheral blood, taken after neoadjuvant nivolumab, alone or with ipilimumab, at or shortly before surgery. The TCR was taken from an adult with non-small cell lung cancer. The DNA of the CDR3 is TGCAGCGCTAGGGGATCCGATGGCTACACCTTC. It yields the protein CSARGSDGYTF.